One and the same sample provided the 10 T cell receptor beta chains below, sequenced in a study of T cell responses to AZD1222 COVID-19 vaccine. Assay used: immunoSEQ multiplex PCR; TCRdb lists only in-frame clones, some missing. The table shows over 85,000 clones, with nearly 90% occurring only once. The source material was peripheral blood, sampled on day 0 of AZD1222 vaccination. The receptors come from an adult in good health.

The chain employs TRBV28 and TRBJ1-2; D unclear. The germline CDR1 and CDR2 sequences are MDHEN and SYDVKM. This CDR3 contains 12 residues. V lost 3 bases, J lost 8 bases, and 10 bases lay in between. Written as DNA, the CDR3 is TGTGCCAGCAGTTTTGACCCATGGGGCTACACCTTC. Translation: CASSFDPWGYTF.

The chain recombines TRBV7-2 with TRBJ2-7, with 8 bases fitting TRBD2. This CDR3 spans 15 amino acids. V dropped 3 bases and J dropped 3; count of bases not matched to a gene: 7. Per the germline V gene, CDR1 is SGHTA and CDR2 is FQGNSA. CDR3 in DNA: TGTGCCAGCAGCTTCTCAGCGGGGGTGGTCTACGAGCAGTACTTC. Translating gives CASSFSAGVVYEQYF.

The chain is built from TRBV4-2 and TRBJ2-7, with TRBD2 identical over 8 bases. Per germline, CDR1 LGHNA and CDR2 YNFKEQ. Trimming took 0 bases from V and 7 from J; bases not matched to a gene: 11. CDR3 length equals 16 residues. CDR3 sequence: CASSQDRGLGQGEQYF. As DNA, the CDR3 is TGTGCCAGCAGCCAAGATAGGGGACTAGGGCAGGGGGAGCAGTACTTC.

On this clone: Distinct nucleotide sequences in the sample also encode this CDR3. The rearrangement links TRBV28 to TRBJ1-5, with D possibly being TRBD1 (6 bases). The V gene's germline CDR1 is MDHEN and CDR2 SYDVKM. The CDR3 consists of 14 residues. Trimming took off 6 bases at V and 3 bases at J, with 12 bases between the two ends. The CDR3, as DNA: TGTGCCAGCAGCCCCGGACAGCTCAATCAGCCCCAGCATTTT. It yields the protein CASSPGQLNQPQHF. The whole variable domain, filled in from reference TRBV28 and TRBJ1-5, reads DVKVTQSSRYLVKRTGEKVFLECVQDMDHENMFWYRQDPGLGLRLIYFSYDVKMKEKGDIPEGYSVSREKKERFSLILESASTNQTSMYLCASSPGQLNQPQHFGDGTRLSIL.

This clone was found once. This chain connects TRBV28 to TRBJ2-5; D is unclear. V was pared by 9 bases and J by 5 bases, with 19 bases between. The length of the CDR3 is 14 residues. Germline assignment: CDR1 MDHEN and CDR2 SYDVKM. CDR3 protein: CASRTSLRGETQYF. For the CDR3, the DNA is TGTGCCAGTCGGACGTCCTTAAGAGGCGAGACCCAGTACTTC. Variable domain in full (rest from reference TRBV28 and TRBJ2-5): DVKVTQSSRYLVKRTGEKVFLECVQDMDHENMFWYRQDPGLGLRLIYFSYDVKMKEKGDIPEGYSVSREKKERFSLILESASTNQTSMYLCASRTSLRGETQYFGPGTRLLVL.

The J gene is TRBJ2-1, the V gene TRBV12-3 or TRBV12-4; D not resolved. The CDR3 totals 11 residues. Trimming removed 3 bases at V and 8 bases at J, with 5 bases between. CDR3 in DNA: TGTGCCAGCAGTTTTATTGATGAGCAGTTCTTC. This gives the protein CASSFIDEQFF.

This sequence joins TRBV29-1 and TRBJ2-5; 10 bases are shared with TRBD2. In germline, CDR1 is SQVTM, CDR2 ANQGSEA. Losses at the gene ends were 8 bases for V and 3 bases for J; bases not matched to a gene: 9. This CDR3 spans 14 amino acids. CDR3 in amino acids: CSILAGGWKETQYF. The CDR3 coding sequence is TGCAGCATTTTAGCGGGGGGCTGGAAAGAGACCCAGTACTTC.

The chain uses TRBV28 and TRBJ2-7, with D perhaps TRBD1 (5 bases). Trimming stripped 5 bases from V and 5 bases from J, with 19 bases between. CDR3 size: 15 residues. Germline V CDR1 and CDR2: MDHEN, SYDVKM. This chain's CDR3 is CASSARPRVRDEQYF. The CDR3 nucleotides are TGTGCCAGCAGTGCCCGTCCCAGGGTAAGGGACGAGCAGTACTTC.

As to this clone: This CDR3 is also generated by other DNA sequences in the sample. The chain combines TRBV3-1 (or the pseudogene TRBV3-2) with TRBJ2-6; 15 bases align to TRBD2. This CDR3 is 20 amino acids long. Trimming at V came to 3 bases and at J to 3 bases, leaving 9 bases not matched to a gene. Germline CDR1 reads LGHDT; CDR2 reads YNNKEL (reference sequence). The CDR3 spells CASSHHGLAGGPLGANVLTF. Here the CDR3 DNA reads TGTGCCAGCAGCCACCACGGACTAGCGGGAGGGCCCCTTGGGGCCAACGTCCTGACTTTC.

The chain employs TRBV9 and TRBJ2-5; the D gene could be TRBD1 or TRBD2 (6 bases each). With 3 bases removed from V and 6 bases from J, the gap between germline ends came to 15 bases. CDR1 and CDR2 (germline): SGDLS, YYNGEE. The CDR3 runs 14 residues. Written as DNA, the CDR3 is TGTGCCAGCAGCGCCTCTGGGGGCGGGAAGACCCAGTACTTC. Its protein product is CASSASGGGKTQYF.